The T cell receptor (beta chain) under discussion was sequenced for a study of blood T cell repertoires in COVID-19. CDR1 is MNHEY, CDR2 SVGAGI, per germline. The junction had 10 bases not matched to a gene; V was cut back by 6 bases and J by 12 bases. CDR3 length equals 14 residues. The data were produced by immunoSEQ multiplex PCR, yet TCRdb's version contains in-frame clones alone and is incomplete. The data contain roughly 230,000 clones, roughly 84% of them singletons. What was sequenced was peripheral blood. The source is a man aged 40-49 years with acute or convalescent COVID-19. The chain has TRBV6-5 and TRBJ2-6; 8 nucleotides align to TRBD1. In nucleotides, the CDR3 is TGTGCCAGCAGCGAGACGGGGACAGGCGCCGTCCTGACTTTC. Amino acids: CASSETGTGAVLTF.